These 22 T cell receptor beta chains originate from one sample sequenced in a study of T cells in Graves' hyperthyroidism and ophthalmopathy (dated by TCRdb to between 2018 and 2020). The library was obtained by multiplex PCR. These reads were obtained on an Illumina HiSeq 2000. The TCR beta CDR3 regions were amplified from RNA transcripts. The first round of RT-PCR for the TCR CDR3 was performed with the HTBI primer set and the Qiagen OneStep RT-PCR kit. The raw public data were reprocessed by TCRdb itself: fastp quality trimming at Q25, MiXCR clonotype calling, in-frame beta chains only. Entries that share a CDR3 protein sequence are merged under the most common genes and DNA. The sample profile shows 500,000 to 600,000 distinct CDR3 sequences; 15% to 20% of them were found once. The ten largest make up about 17% of the sample. Sequencing was performed on blood. Every receptor here comes from a woman aged 18-29 years with Graves' hyperthyroidism.

The J gene is TRBJ1-4, the V gene TRBV2; possible D gene TRBD1, 5 bases. With 2 bases removed from V and 7 bases from J, the gap between germline ends came to 17 bases. This CDR3 is built from 16 residues. Germline V CDR1 and CDR2: SNHLY, FYNNEI. The CDR3 loop is CASSEPRMSGGEKLFF. DNA of the CDR3: TGTGCCAGCAGTGAACCCCGGATGTCTGGGGGTGAAAAACTGTTTTTT.

The sample holds many counts of this clonotype. The chain joins TRBV7-3 to TRBJ2-1, with TRBD2 matching over 7 bases. Per germline, CDR1 SGHTA and CDR2 FQGTGA. Losses at the gene ends were 5 bases for V and 4 bases for J; bases not matched to a gene: 8. There are 15 residues in the CDR3. The CDR3 DNA reads TGTGCCAGCAGCCAACCGGGACTACCGTACAATGAGCAGTTCTTC. Translated: CASSQPGLPYNEQFF.

Points on this clonotype: It may be a read error: a sequence one base away is much more abundant. The V gene is TRBV7-8, the J gene TRBJ2-3; the match to TRBD2 covers 7 bases. Germline V gives CDR1 SGHVS, CDR2 FQNEAQ. The CDR3 extends over 13 amino acids. The trim removed 7 bases at V and 4 bases at J, leaving 5 bases unmatched. The CDR3 DNA sequence: TGTGCCAGCAACTTCAGCGGGGCAGATACGCAGTATTTT. Translation: CASNFSGADTQYF.

The chain couples TRBV5-4 to TRBJ2-1; 9 bases line up with TRBD2. V shed 7 bases, J shed 8 bases, and the junction held 10 bases outside the gene matches. The CDR3 loop spans 14 amino acids. Germline V gene lookup returns CDR1 SGHNT and CDR2 YYREEE (reference sequence). CDR3 in amino acids: CASRGAGGVDEQFF. The CDR3 DNA reads as TGTGCCAGCCGGGGGGCGGGGGGGGTCGATGAGCAGTTCTTC.

This clonotype has at least ten counts. The chain combines TRBV12-3 or TRBV12-4 with TRBJ1-2, with D tentatively TRBD1 (5 bases). The CDR3 covers 14 residues. Trimming left V 6 bases short and J 3 bases short, with 14 bases between. Here the CDR3 DNA reads TGTGCCAGCAGCCTTGGTGGGGCCTACTATGGCTACACCTTC. The encoded protein is CASSLGGAYYGYTF.

The chain combines TRBV20-1 with TRBJ1-1; possible D gene TRBD1, 5 bases. Germline values: CDR1 DFQATT, CDR2 SNEGSKA (reference sequence). Trimming left V 4 bases short and J 4 bases short, with 19 bases between. The CDR3 has 15 residues. In DNA, the CDR3 is TGCAGTGCTACCAAGGACATTGATTGGAGCACTGAAGCTTTCTTT. Its translation is CSATKDIDWSTEAFF.

The sample holds many counts of this clonotype. The rearrangement links TRBV18 to TRBJ1-6; 9 nucleotides align to TRBD1. There are 15 residues in the CDR3. V trimming: 3 bases; J trimming: 7 bases; junction bases outside the gene matches: 4. The germline gives CDR1 KGHSH, CDR2 LQKENI. DNA of the CDR3: TGTGCCAGCTCACCGACGGGACAGGGAAATTCACCCCTCCACTTT. Its protein is CASSPTGQGNSPLHF.

This clonotype was observed many times. The chain uses TRBV7-9 and TRBJ2-3; 7 nucleotides agree with TRBD2. The CDR3 runs 12 residues. CDR1 SEHNR and CDR2 FQNEAQ come from the germline V gene (reference sequence). V was clipped by 5 bases and J by 8 bases; unmatched bases: 4. Written as DNA, the CDR3 is TGTGCCAGCAGCCCTAGCGGCGGTACGCAGTATTTT. This codes for CASSPSGGTQYF.

The chain couples TRBV6-2 or TRBV6-3 to TRBJ2-1; the match to TRBD2 covers 8 bases. The CDR3 covers 19 residues. The germline gives CDR1 MNHEY, CDR2 SVGEGT. V gave up 5 bases and J gave up 6 bases; unmatched junction bases: 21. The CDR3 DNA sequence: TGTGCCAGCAGTCCTCCAGCTACCATACTAGCGGAGTTCCTCAATGAGCAGTTCTTC. Translating it yields CASSPPATILAEFLNEQFF.

This clonotype has just a few counts. The chain carries TRBV30 and TRBJ2-1; TRBD2 is a possible D gene (5 bases). Trimming took 3 bases from V and 0 from J, leaving 15 bases between them. Germline CDR1 and CDR2: GTSNPN and SVGIG (reference sequence). The CDR3 loop spans 16 amino acids. This chain's CDR3 is CAWRIGLPSSYNEQFF. The CDR3 DNA reads as TGTGCCTGGAGGATCGGACTGCCGAGCTCCTACAATGAGCAGTTCTTC.

This clonotype was observed many times. The chain has TRBV2 and TRBJ2-5, with 9 positions matching TRBD1. The length of the CDR3 is 16 residues. V lost 3 bases to trimming and J lost 4 bases; unmatched junction nucleotides: 9. Germline CDR1 and CDR2: SNHLY and FYNNEI. The CDR3 region is CASSDIFGTGLETQYF. In nucleotides, the CDR3 is TGTGCCAGCAGTGACATCTTTGGGACAGGGCTAGAGACCCAGTACTTC. Full variable domain (rest looked up from reference TRBV2 and TRBJ2-5): EPEVTQTPSHQVTQMGQEVILRCVPISNHLYFYWYRQILGQKVEFLVSFYNNEISEKSEIFDDQFSVERPDGSNFTLKIRSTKLEDSAMYFCASSDIFGTGLETQYFGPGTRLLVL.

In its sample, this clonotype was seen many times. V and J are TRBV20-1 and TRBJ1-2, with a weak D call TRBD1 (5 bases). The V gene's germline CDR1 is DFQATT and CDR2 SNEGSKA (reference sequence). The CDR3 totals 14 residues. V was trimmed by 0 bases and J by 8 bases, leaving 16 bases between them. For the CDR3, the DNA is TGCAGTGCTAGAGATGTCGGGGGGAGGAAGGGCTACACCTTC. It specifies CSARDVGGRKGYTF.

In this sample, this clonotype turned up many times. The V and J genes are TRBV5-1 and TRBJ1-1; D might be TRBD1 (5 bases). Trimming took off 6 bases at V and 1 base at J, with 13 bases between the two ends. The CDR3 runs 14 residues. Germline-derived CDR1 and CDR2 are SGHRS and YFSETQ. In DNA form, the CDR3 reads TGCGCCAGCAAAGACGCAACAGGGAACACTGAAGCTTTCTTT. Translated, it gives CASKDATGNTEAFF.

Ten or more counts support this clonotype. This chain links TRBV20-1 with TRBJ1-6; D ambiguous. CDR1 and CDR2 (germline): DFQATT, SNEGSKA (reference sequence). The CDR3 totals 15 residues. Trimming took off 6 bases at V and 7 bases at J, with 19 bases between the two ends. The CDR3 coding sequence is TGCAGTGCCAGAAGTCCTGGGGTGAGGAATTCACCCCTCCACTTT. This translates into CSARSPGVRNSPLHF.

This clonotype was counted a few times. This CDR3 is CAISGGTSGSYTDTQYF. CDR3 in DNA: TGTGCCATCAGTGGGGGGACTAGCGGTTCCTACACAGATACGCAGTATTTT. The chain uses TRBV10-3 and TRBJ2-3, with 11 positions matching TRBD2. The CDR3 spans 17 residues. Looked up from germline, CDR1 is ENHRY and CDR2 is SYGVKD. With 4 bases clipped from V and 2 bases from J, the junction kept 8 bases outside the gene matches.

The CDR3 loop is CASSLRGGLSNQPQHF. The CDR3 bases are TGTGCCAGCAGCTTAAGGGGGGGCCTGAGCAATCAGCCCCAGCATTTT. The J gene is TRBJ1-5, the V gene TRBV7-2, with D possibly being TRBD1 (6 bases). V shed 2 bases and J shed 1 base, with 12 bases lying between them. The germline V gene encodes CDR1 SGHTA and CDR2 FQGNSA. The CDR3 loop spans 16 amino acids. Based on the CDR3 plus reference TRBV7-2 and TRBJ1-5, the full variable domain is GAGVSQSPSNKVTEKGKDVELRCDPISGHTALYWYRQSLGQGLEFLIYFQGNSAPDKSGLPSDRFSAERTGGSVSTLTIQRTQQEDSAVYLCASSLRGGLSNQPQHFGDGTRLSIL.

This clonotype was seen ten or more times. The chain recombines TRBV20-1 with TRBJ2-1, with 10 positions matching TRBD2. The germline gives CDR1 DFQATT, CDR2 SNEGSKA (reference sequence). The CDR3 runs to 19 residues. J was trimmed by 0 bases and V by 5 bases; bases with no gene match: 16. CDR3 sequence: CSAGSGLAEGRGSYNEQFF. The CDR3, as DNA: TGCAGTGCTGGATCTGGACTAGCGGAGGGGAGGGGCTCCTACAATGAGCAGTTCTTC.

The chain recombines TRBV5-1 with TRBJ2-3; D remains ambiguous. The CDR3 has 16 amino acids. V lost 2 bases and J lost 0, with 13 bases in between. In germline, CDR1 is SGHRS, CDR2 YFSETQ. This CDR3 is CASSLLGYASTDTQYF. CDR3 sequence (DNA): TGCGCCAGCAGCTTATTGGGTTACGCTAGCACAGATACGCAGTATTTT.

The chain links TRBV20-1 to TRBJ2-5; D call uncertain. Looked up from germline, CDR1 is DFQATT and CDR2 is SNEGSKA (reference sequence). Deletions cut 7 bases from V and 2 bases from J, with 17 bases between. The CDR3 totals 14 residues. As DNA, the CDR3 is TGCAGTGTTAAGTTCCTGATGGGGCAAGAGACCCAGTACTTC. Encoded protein: CSVKFLMGQETQYF.

This clonotype was counted many times. The V gene is TRBV3-1, the J gene TRBJ1-2; no firm D call. The CDR3 loop spans 13 amino acids. Germline lookup yields CDR1 LGHDT and CDR2 YNNKEL (reference sequence). Trimming left V 1 base short and J 8 bases short, with 11 bases between. CDR3 nucleotide sequence: TGTGCCAGCAGCCAAGTAAATCTGGGCGGCTACACCTTC. This encodes CASSQVNLGGYTF.

V and J are TRBV6-1 and TRBJ2-2, with TRBD1 matching over 7 bases. CDR3 length equals 14 residues. V lost 6 bases to trimming and J lost 3 bases; unmatched junction nucleotides: 4. The germline CDR1 and CDR2 sequences are MNHNS and SASEGT. CDR3 sequence reads: CASRTQGDTGELFF. The CDR3 DNA follows: TGTGCCAGCAGAACCCAGGGGGACACCGGGGAGCTGTTTTTT.

This clonotype was counted many times. V usage is TRBV3-2 and J usage is TRBJ2-3; the table assigns TRBD2, which was not confirmed against the DNA. TRBV3-2 is classified as a pseudogene. This CDR3 is built from 14 residues. This chain's CDR3 is CASSHPPDTDTQYF. CDR3 bases: TGTGCCAGCAGCCACCCGCCGGACACAGATACGCAGTATTTT.